A single sample gave rise to the 6 T cell receptor beta chains below, sequenced in a study of T-cell memory formation after mild COVID-19. TCRdb fed the 5' RACE reads into MiXCR, producing one record per CDR3 protein. This table has tens of thousands of distinct CDR3 sequences, 16% appearing once. The sample comprised PBMCs or a T cell subset sorted from them (not recorded which). These receptors came from an adult woman who had mild COVID-19 (a few samples of this study predate the infection). Cell type and time point are not known.

V and J are TRBV29-1 and TRBJ1-2, with D perhaps TRBD1 (6 bases). The CDR3 sequence is 15 residues long. The germline gives CDR1 SQVTM, CDR2 ANQGSEA. V dropped 5 bases and J dropped 3 bases, with 19 bases sitting between them. The CDR3, as DNA: TGCAGCGTTCTGGGGGCTGATTTCCTCGACTATGGCTACACCTTC. It yields the protein CSVLGADFLDYGYTF.

This chain uses TRBV12-5 with TRBJ2-1, with no clear D. Germline lookup yields CDR1 LGHNT and CDR2 FRNRAP. The CDR3 totals 12 residues. The V end lost 8 bases, the J end lost 9 bases, and 14 bases lay between the germline ends. The CDR3 protein is CASSPTFTEQFF. The CDR3 DNA follows: TGTGCTAGTTCGCCGACATTCACTGAGCAGTTCTTC.

This clonotype was observed a handful of times. This chain links TRBV9 with TRBJ2-1; the D is unclear. The CDR3 is 15 amino acids. The V and J ends lost 0 bases and 0 bases respectively, with 7 bases between them. The germline V gene encodes CDR1 SGDLS and CDR2 YYNGEE. DNA for the CDR3: TGTGCCAGCAGCGTAGACCCGAGCTCCTACAATGAGCAGTTCTTC. It is translated as CASSVDPSSYNEQFF.

This clonotype has a count of ten or more. The chain has TRBV18 and TRBJ2-3; no clear D gene. The CDR3 is 13 residues long. The germline V gene encodes CDR1 KGHSH and CDR2 LQKENI. V was clipped by 4 bases and J by 2 bases, with 7 bases between them. Here the CDR3 reads CASSQADTDTQYF. CDR3 DNA: TGTGCCAGCTCACAGGCTGACACAGATACGCAGTATTTT.

This clonotype turned up a few times. V and J are TRBV29-1 and TRBJ2-1, with D perhaps TRBD2 (7 bases). This CDR3 spans 16 amino acids. V lost 0 bases, J lost 10 bases, and 22 bases lay in between. Germline lookup yields CDR1 SQVTM and CDR2 ANQGSEA. CDR3 loop: CSVEDLRGGLAGEQFF. In DNA, the CDR3 is TGCAGCGTTGAAGATCTTAGGGGGGGGCTGGCGGGAGAGCAGTTCTTC.

This clonotype was counted only a few times. The chain combines TRBV29-1 with TRBJ1-2; D unresolved. From germline, CDR1 is SQVTM and CDR2 ANQGSEA. This CDR3 contains 14 residues. V was trimmed by 3 bases and J by 3 bases, leaving 14 bases between them. The chain's CDR3 is CSVDPAASHYGYTF. The CDR3 DNA is TGCAGCGTTGATCCGGCCGCCAGCCACTATGGCTACACCTTC. Full variable domain (remainder filled in from reference TRBV29-1 and TRBJ1-2): SAVISQKPSRDICQRGTSLTIQCQVDSQVTMMFWYRQQPGQSLTLIATANQGSEATYESGFVIDKFPISRPNLTFSTLTVSNMSPEDSSIYLCSVDPAASHYGYTFGSGTRLTVV.